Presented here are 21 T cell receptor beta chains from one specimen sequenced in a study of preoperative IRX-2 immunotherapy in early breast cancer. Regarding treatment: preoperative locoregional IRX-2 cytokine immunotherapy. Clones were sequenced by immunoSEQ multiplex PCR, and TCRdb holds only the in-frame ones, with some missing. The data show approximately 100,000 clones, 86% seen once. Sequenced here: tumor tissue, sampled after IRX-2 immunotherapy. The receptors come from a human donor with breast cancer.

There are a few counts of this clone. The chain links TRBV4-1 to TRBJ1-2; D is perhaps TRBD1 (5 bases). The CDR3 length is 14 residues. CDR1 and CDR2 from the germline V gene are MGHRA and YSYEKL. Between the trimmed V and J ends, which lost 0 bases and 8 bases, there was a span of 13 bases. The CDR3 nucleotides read TGCGCCAGCAGCCAAGATCCAGGGCGAGAAGGCTACACCTTC. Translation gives CASSQDPGREGYTF.

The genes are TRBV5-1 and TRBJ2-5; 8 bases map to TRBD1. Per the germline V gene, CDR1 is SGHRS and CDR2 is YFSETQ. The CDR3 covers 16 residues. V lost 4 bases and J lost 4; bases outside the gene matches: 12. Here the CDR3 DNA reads TGCGCCAGCAGCCCCGACAGGGGTAACCGTCTAGAGACCCAGTACTTC. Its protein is CASSPDRGNRLETQYF.

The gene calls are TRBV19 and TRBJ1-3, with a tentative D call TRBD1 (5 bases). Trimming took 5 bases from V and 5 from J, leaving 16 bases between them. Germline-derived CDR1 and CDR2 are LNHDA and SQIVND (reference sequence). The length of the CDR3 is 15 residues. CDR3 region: CASSDRTGPRNTIYF. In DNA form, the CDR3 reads TGTGCCAGTAGTGACAGAACGGGACCAAGAAACACCATATATTTT.

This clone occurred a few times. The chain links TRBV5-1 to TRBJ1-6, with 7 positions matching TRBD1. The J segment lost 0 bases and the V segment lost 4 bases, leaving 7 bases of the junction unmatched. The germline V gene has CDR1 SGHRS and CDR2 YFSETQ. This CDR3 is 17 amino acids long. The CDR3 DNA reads TGCGCCAGCAGCCAAGGGGGCATGAGCTCCTATAATTCACCCCTCCACTTT. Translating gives CASSQGGMSSYNSPLHF.

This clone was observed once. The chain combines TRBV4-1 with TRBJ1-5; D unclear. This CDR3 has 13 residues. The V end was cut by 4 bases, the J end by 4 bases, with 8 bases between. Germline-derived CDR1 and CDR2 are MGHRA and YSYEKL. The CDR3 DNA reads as TGCGCCAGCAGCCCGTTGGAGAATCAGCCCCAGCATTTT. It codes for CASSPLENQPQHF.

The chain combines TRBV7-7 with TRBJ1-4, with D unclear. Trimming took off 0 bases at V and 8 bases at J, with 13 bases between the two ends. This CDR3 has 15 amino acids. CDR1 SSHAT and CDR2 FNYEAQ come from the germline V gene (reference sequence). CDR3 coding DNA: TGTGCCAGCAGCTTAGCCGGGGATCGAGGGGAAAAACTGTTTTTT. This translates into CASSLAGDRGEKLFF.

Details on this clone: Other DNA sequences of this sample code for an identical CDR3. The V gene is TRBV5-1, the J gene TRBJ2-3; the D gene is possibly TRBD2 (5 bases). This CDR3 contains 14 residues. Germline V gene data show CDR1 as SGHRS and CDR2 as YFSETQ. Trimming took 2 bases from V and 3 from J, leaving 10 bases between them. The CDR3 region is CASSLGLGTDTQYF. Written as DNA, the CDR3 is TGCGCCAGCAGCTTAGGACTGGGAACAGATACGCAGTATTTT.

CDR3 DNA sequence: TGTGCCAGCAGTCCTCCTGTCTCTGGAAACACCATATATTTT. Amino acid sequence: CASSPPVSGNTIYF. V usage is TRBV27 and J usage is TRBJ1-3; no definite D call. CDR1 and CDR2 from the germline V gene are MNHEY and SMNVEV (reference sequence). V was trimmed by 5 bases and J by 0 bases, leaving 8 bases between them. The length of the CDR3 is 14 residues.

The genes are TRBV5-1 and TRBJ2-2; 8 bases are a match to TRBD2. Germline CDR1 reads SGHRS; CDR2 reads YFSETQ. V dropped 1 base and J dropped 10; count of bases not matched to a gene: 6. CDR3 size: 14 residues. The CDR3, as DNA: TGCGCCAGCAGCTTGACGGGGGGGGCCGAGGAGCTGTTTTTT. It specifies CASSLTGGAEELFF.

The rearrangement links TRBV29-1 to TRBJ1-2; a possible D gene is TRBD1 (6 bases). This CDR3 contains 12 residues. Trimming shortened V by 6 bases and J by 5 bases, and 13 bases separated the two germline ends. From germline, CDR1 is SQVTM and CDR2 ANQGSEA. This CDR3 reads CSVRTELYGYTF. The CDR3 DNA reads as TGCAGCGTGCGGACAGAACTTTATGGCTACACCTTC.

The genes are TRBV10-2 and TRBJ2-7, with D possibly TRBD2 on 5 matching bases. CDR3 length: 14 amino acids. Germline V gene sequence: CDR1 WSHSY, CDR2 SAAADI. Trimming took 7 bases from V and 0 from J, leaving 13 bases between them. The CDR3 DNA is TGCGCCAGCAATCTCCGGGAACCCTCCTACGAGCAGTACTTC. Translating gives CASNLREPSYEQYF.

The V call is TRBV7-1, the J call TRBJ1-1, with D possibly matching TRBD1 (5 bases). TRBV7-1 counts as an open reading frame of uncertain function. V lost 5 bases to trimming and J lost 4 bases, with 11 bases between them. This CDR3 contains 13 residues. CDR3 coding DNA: TGTGCCAGCAGCCTTACGCAGGGCACTGAAGCTTTCTTT. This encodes CASSLTQGTEAFF.

In nucleotides, the CDR3 is TGTGCCAGTAGCGCAAGACAGGGGTCGAGTGAAAAACTGTTTTTT. Its translation: CASSARQGSSEKLFF. This rearrangement joins TRBV19 to TRBJ1-4; 8 bases align to TRBD1. CDR1 is LNHDA and CDR2 is SQIVND in the germline V gene (reference sequence). The CDR3 extends over 15 amino acids. The J segment lost 7 bases and the V segment lost 6 bases, leaving 10 bases of the junction unmatched.

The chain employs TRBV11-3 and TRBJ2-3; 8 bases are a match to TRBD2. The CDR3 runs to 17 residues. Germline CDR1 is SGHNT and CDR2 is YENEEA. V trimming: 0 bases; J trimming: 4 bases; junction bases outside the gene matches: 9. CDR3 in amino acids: CASSLDTGTRAADTQYF. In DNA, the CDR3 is TGTGCCAGCAGCTTAGACACCGGGACTAGGGCAGCAGATACGCAGTATTTT.

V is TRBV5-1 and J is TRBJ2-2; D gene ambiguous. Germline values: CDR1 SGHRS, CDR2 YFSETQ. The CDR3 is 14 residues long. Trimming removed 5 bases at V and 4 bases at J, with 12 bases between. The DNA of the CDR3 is TGCGCCAGCAGGAGGCAGGAGATCACCGGGGAGCTGTTTTTT. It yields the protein CASRRQEITGELFF.

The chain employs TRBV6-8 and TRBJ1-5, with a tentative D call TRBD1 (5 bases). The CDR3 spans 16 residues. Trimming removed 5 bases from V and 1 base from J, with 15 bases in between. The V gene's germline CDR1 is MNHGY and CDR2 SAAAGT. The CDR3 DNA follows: TGTGCCAGCAGTCAATCCCCGCAGGGAAGCAATCAGCCCCAGCATTTT. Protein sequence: CASSQSPQGSNQPQHF.

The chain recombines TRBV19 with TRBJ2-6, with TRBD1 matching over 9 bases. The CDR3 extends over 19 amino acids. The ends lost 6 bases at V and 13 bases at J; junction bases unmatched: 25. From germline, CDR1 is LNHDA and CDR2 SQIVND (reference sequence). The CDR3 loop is CASRTRPGQGESEVRVLTF. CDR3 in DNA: TGTGCCAGTAGGACCCGACCGGGACAGGGAGAATCGGAGGTCCGAGTCCTGACTTTC.

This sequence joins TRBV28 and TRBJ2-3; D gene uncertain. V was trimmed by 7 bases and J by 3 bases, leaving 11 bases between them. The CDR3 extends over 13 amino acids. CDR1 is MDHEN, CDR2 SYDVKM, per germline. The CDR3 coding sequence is TGTGCCAGCACCATCCTTAGTACAGATACGCAGTATTTT. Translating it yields CASTILSTDTQYF.

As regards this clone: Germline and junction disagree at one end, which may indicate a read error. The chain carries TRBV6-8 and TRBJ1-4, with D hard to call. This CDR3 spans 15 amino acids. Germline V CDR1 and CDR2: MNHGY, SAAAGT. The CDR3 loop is CAISANTATNEKLFF. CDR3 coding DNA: TGTGCCATCAGTGCAAACACTGCAACTAATGAAAAACTGTTTTTT.

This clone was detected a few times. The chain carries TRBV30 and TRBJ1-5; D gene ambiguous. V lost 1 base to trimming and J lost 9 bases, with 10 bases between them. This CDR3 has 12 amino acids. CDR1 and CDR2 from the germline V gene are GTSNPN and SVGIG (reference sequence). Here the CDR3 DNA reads TGTGCCTGGAGTGGAGAGGCCGGGCCCCAGCATTTT. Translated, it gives CAWSGEAGPQHF.

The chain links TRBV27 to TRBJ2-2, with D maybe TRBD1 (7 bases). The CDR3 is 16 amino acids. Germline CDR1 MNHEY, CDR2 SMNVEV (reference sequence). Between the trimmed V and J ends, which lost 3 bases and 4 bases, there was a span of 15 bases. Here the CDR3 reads CASSFPAGQSTGELFF. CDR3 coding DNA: TGTGCCAGCAGTTTTCCCGCGGGACAGTCCACCGGGGAGCTGTTTTTT.